This T cell receptor (beta chain) was recorded in a study of blood T cell repertoires in COVID-19 (dated by TCRdb to 2020 to 2022). Notes on the research overall: Samples from collaborators originated in the United States, Italy and Spain and spanned both the acute and convalescent phases of COVID-19. Where available, HLA class I and class II types were taken from metadata supplied by the sample provider and were not determined by assay-based typing. A de-identified subject ID, COVID-19 status, age in years and sex were almost always included in the sample metadata. The repertoires were made available in a free public database intended to serve as a resource for research on the immune response to SARS-CoV-2. Samples came from the ongoing ImmuneRACE study (first 160 participants) plus 1,254 subjects from 6 global collaborators. The dataset comprised deeply sampled blood TCRbeta repertoires from subjects exposed to, actively infected with, or recovered from COVID-19. The prospective study material was composed of cDNA or gDNA derived from T cells, B-cell-depleted T cells, or PBMCs. What the research found in general, with its limitations: The amount of clinical and demographic metadata varied by source and participant and was provided uncurated.

The immunoSEQ Assay, a bias-controlled multiplex PCR, was used to amplify TCRbeta CDR3 regions from genomic DNA. As for how the authors treated the data: Within the assay, amplification of reference gene primers was used to estimate how many nucleated cells each sample contained. Sequence reads were collapsed and filtered to measure the absolute abundance of every unique TCRbeta CDR3 rearrangement. For each sample, productive Simpson clonality was calculated by taking the square root of Simpson's diversity index across productive rearrangements. This immuneACCESS table, as held by TCRdb, lists in-frame sequences with V and J called but not all clones. Of the missing ones, under half trace to an unresolved V gene in checked studies; the others have no known cause. That table furnishes V, J and clone size, whereas the DNA furnished D and trimming. The sample table records approximately 350,000 clones; around 89% of these occur just once. Approximately 3% of the sample lies in the top ten.

At one collaborating source in Seattle, patients were enrolled during active infection and were followed longitudinally through the course of disease. Collaborating institutions collected whole blood in K2EDTA tubes following their own protocols. For TCRbeta analysis, collaborator samples were shipped as frozen whole blood, as isolated PBMCs, or as DNA extracted from either sample type. Remarks on this clone: Its target antigen remains unknown. Base quality data are lacking; no much larger clone is found one base away.

Sequencing was carried out using peripheral blood. This clonotype was obtained from a woman younger than 45 with COVID-19, enrolled during active disease.

DNA sequence: TGTGCCAGTAGTGTACTAGCGACCTCCTACAATGAGCAGTTCTTC. It translates as CASSVLATSYNEQFF. Here the chain combines TRBV19 and TRBJ2-1, and TRBD2 matches 7 of the central bases. Unmatched junction bases come to 4, with V trimmed by 5 bases and J by 0 bases. From cysteine to phenylalanine, the CDR3 is 15 amino acids long. CDR3 DNA only is kept here, 45 bases in frame from base 1. CDR1 and CDR2 are read off the germline V gene (reference sequence) as LNHDA and SQIVND.